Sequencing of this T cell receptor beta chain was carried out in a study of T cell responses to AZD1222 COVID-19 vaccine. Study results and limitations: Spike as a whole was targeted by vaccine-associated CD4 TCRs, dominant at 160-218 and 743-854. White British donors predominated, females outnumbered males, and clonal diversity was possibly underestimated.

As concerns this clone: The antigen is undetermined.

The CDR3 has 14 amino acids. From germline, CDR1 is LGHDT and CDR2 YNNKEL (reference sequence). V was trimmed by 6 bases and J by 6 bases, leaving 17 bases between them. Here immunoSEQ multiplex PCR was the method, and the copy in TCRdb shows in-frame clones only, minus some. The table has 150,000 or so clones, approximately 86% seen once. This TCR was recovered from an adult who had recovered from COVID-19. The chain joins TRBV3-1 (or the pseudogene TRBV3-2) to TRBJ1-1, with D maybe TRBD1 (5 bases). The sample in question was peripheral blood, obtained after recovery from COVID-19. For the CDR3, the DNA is TGTGCCAGCAGTTGGGACCGGCTAGGGGCTGAAGCTTTCTTT. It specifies CASSWDRLGAEAFF.